This T cell receptor (beta chain) was identified during a study of Ad26.COV2.S vaccination and SARS-CoV-2 variants. Sample treatment: about 20 received Ad26.COV2.S at low or high dose, single or two shots; roughly five received placebo; per-sample allocation not given. After the first vaccine or placebo injection, samples were drawn on day 63. CDR1 LNHDA and CDR2 SQIVND come from the germline V gene (reference sequence). The CDR3 consists of 13 residues. The ends were cut back, 4 bases at V and 6 bases at J, with 11 bases in the middle. Sequenced by immunoSEQ multiplex PCR; TCRdb stores in-frame clones only, minus some. This sample has around 450,000 clones, with roughly nine tenths found just once.

Here the sequenced sample was peripheral blood, taken in a trial of Ad26.COV2.S vaccine versus placebo. V is TRBV19 and J is TRBJ2-3; D is possibly TRBD2 (5 bases). The source is a person between 18 and 59 years old who received the Ad26.COV2.S COVID-19 vaccine or a placebo. The chain's CDR3 is CASSTSRRDTQYF. CDR3 DNA: TGTGCCAGTAGTACCTCTAGGAGGGATACGCAGTATTTT.